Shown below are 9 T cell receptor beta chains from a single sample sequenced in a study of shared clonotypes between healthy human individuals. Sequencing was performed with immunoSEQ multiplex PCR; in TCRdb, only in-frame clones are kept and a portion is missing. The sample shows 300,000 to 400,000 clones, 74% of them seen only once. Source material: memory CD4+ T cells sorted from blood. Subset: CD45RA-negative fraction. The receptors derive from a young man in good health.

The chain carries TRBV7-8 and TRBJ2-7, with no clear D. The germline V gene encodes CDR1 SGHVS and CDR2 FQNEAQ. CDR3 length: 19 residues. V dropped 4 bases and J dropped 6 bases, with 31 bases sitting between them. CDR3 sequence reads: CASSSRLELRVTIRAEQYF. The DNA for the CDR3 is TGTGCCAGCAGCTCTCGACTTGAGCTTCGGGTAACTATTCGGGCCGAGCAGTACTTC.

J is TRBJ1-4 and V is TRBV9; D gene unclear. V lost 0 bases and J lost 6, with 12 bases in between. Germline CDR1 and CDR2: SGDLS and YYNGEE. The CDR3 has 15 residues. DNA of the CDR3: TGTGCCAGCAGCGTAGCGATAAGTTCGGATGAAAAACTGTTTTTT. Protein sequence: CASSVAISSDEKLFF.

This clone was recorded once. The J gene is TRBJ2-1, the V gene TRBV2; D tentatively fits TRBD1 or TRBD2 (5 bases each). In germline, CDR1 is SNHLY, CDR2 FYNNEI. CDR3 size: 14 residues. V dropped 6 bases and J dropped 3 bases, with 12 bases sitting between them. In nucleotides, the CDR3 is TGTGCCAGCAGGGGGGATGCAGACTACAATGAGCAGTTCTTC. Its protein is CASRGDADYNEQFF.

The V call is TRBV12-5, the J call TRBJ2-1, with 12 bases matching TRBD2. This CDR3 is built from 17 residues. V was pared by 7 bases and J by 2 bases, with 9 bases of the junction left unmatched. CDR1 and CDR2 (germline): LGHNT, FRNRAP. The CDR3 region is CASARTSGVSAYNEQFF. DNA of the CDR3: TGTGCTAGTGCCAGGACTAGCGGGGTTTCGGCCTACAATGAGCAGTTCTTC.

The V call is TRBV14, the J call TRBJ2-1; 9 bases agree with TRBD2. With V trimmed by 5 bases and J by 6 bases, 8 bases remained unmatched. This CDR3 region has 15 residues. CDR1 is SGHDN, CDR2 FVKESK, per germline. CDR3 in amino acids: CASSDLAGVANEQFF. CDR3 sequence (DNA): TGTGCCAGCAGCGATTTAGCGGGAGTTGCCAATGAGCAGTTCTTC.

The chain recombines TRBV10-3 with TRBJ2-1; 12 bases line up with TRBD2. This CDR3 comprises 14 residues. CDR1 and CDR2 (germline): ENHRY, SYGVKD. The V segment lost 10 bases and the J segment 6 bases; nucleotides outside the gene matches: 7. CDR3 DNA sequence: TGTGCCACGACCCCGGGACTAGCGGGCAATGAGCAGTTCTTC. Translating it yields CATTPGLAGNEQFF.

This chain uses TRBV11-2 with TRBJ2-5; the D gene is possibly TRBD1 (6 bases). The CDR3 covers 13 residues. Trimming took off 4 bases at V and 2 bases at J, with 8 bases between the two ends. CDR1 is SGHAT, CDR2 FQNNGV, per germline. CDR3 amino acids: CASSSGTQETQYF. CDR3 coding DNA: TGTGCCAGCAGCTCTGGGACACAAGAGACCCAGTACTTC.

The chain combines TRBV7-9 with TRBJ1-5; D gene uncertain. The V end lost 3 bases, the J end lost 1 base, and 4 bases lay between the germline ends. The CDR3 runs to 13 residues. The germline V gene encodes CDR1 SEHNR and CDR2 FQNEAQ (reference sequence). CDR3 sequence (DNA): TGTGCCAGCAGCTTCGACAGCAATCAGCCCCAGCATTTT. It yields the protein CASSFDSNQPQHF.

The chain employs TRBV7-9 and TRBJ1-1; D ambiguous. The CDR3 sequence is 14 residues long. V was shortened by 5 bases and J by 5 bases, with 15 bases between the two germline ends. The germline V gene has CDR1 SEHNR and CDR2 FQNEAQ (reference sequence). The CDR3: CASSPADQRTEAFF. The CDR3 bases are TGTGCCAGCAGCCCGGCCGACCAGAGGACTGAAGCTTTCTTT. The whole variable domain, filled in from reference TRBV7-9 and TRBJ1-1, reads DTGVSQNPRHKITKRGQNVTFRCDPISEHNRLYWYRQTLGQGPEFLTYFQNEAQLEKSRLLSDRFSAERPKGSFSTLEIQRTEQGDSAMYLCASSPADQRTEAFFGQGTRLTVV.